This is a list of T cell receptor beta chains from one sample in a study of blood T cell repertoires in COVID-19. Produced via immunoSEQ multiplex PCR; TCRdb's table is partial and in-frame only. The table lists about 59,000 clones, under 85% of them singletons. The sample consisted of peripheral blood. The receptors stem from an elderly woman with acute or convalescent COVID-19. Each CDR3 is given with its conserved first and last residue. Fields, in order: D gene, V gene, clone size, J gene, CDR3 DNA, CDR3 protein. The D gene is left open where the match is weak. Not all rows give a size; the values are once, few, many and, for expanded clones, a class.

>TRBD1|TRBV30|few|TRBJ1-1
TGTGCCTGGAGCCCGGGACAGGGGAACACTGAAGCTTTCTTT
CAWSPGQGNTEAFF
>-|TRBV19|-|TRBJ2-1
TGTGCCACCTCAACGGACAGCTACAATGAGCAGTTCTTC
CATSTDSYNEQFF
>-|TRBV4-1|-|TRBJ2-4
TGCGCCAGCAGCCACCTGTTAATGGGACAAGATATGGCCAAAAACATTCAGTACTTC
CASSHLLMGQDMAKNIQYF
>TRBD2|TRBV9|-|TRBJ2-7
TGTGCCAGCAGCGTAGACGGGACTAGCGGGAGCTACGAGCAGTACTTC
CASSVDGTSGSYEQYF
>TRBD2|TRBV2|-|TRBJ2-7
TGTGCCAGCAGATCCGAGACTAGCGGAAACTTGTACGAGCAGTACTTC
CASRSETSGNLYEQYF
>-|TRBV4-1|-|TRBJ2-5
TGCGCCAGCAGCCGCGAGGGGGTAGAGACCCAGTACTTC
CASSREGVETQYF
>TRBD2|TRBV12-3/TRBV12-4|-|TRBJ2-1
TGTGCCAGCAGCAGTAGCGGGCCAGAGCAGTTCTTC
CASSSSGPEQFF
>TRBD1|TRBV7-2|-|TRBJ1-1
TGTGCCAGCAGCTTAGTAGTTGGGGACAGTGAAGCTTTCTTT
CASSLVVGDSEAFF
>-|TRBV19|-|TRBJ1-2
TGTGCCAGTAGTTCCGATGTCGGGGGCTACACCTTC
CASSSDVGGYTF
>TRBD1|TRBV10-3|few|TRBJ2-7
TGTGCCATCACTACCGGGACAGGGCTCGGCGAGCAGTACTTC
CAITTGTGLGEQYF
>TRBD2|TRBV7-3|-|TRBJ2-2
TGTGCCAGCAGCTCCCATAGCGGGGGGGCGAGCACCGGGGAGCTGTTTTTT
CASSSHSGGASTGELFF
>TRBD2|TRBV27|-|TRBJ2-2
TGTGCCAGCAGATTAGCGGGAGTAACGGCCGGGGAGCTGTTTTTT
CASRLAGVTAGELFF
>TRBD1|TRBV6-1|-|TRBJ2-7
TGTGCCAGCAGTGAATTTGGAGGACAGGGGTACTACGAGCAGTACTTC
CASSEFGGQGYYEQYF
>TRBD1|TRBV6-5|-|TRBJ1-3
TGTGCCAGCAACGAGGACAGGGGAAACACCATATATTTT
CASNEDRGNTIYF
>TRBD1|TRBV3-1/TRBV3-2|-|TRBJ2-2
TGTGCCAGCAGCGCGGACAGGGTGCCAACCGGGGAGCTGTTTTTT
CASSADRVPTGELFF
>-|TRBV6-6|-|TRBJ1-2
TGTGCCAGCTTTCTAACGGGAGATGGCTACACCTTC
CASFLTGDGYTF
>-|TRBV28|-|TRBJ2-1
TGTGCCAGCAGTCTAGTCAATGAGCAGTTCTTC
CASSLVNEQFF
>TRBD2|TRBV10-1|few|TRBJ2-1
TGCGCCAGCAGTAAAGCGGGAGGGTCGCAAGAGCAGTTCTTC
CASSKAGGSQEQFF
>TRBD1|TRBV5-8|-|TRBJ2-1
TGTGCCAGCAGCTTACAGGGGGCGCAGGGAAATGAGCAGTTCTTC
CASSLQGAQGNEQFF
>TRBD2|TRBV3-1/TRBV3-2|-|TRBJ2-3
TGTGCCAGCAGTAGCGGGAGGAGCACAGATACGCAGTATTTT
CASSSGRSTDTQYF
>-|TRBV4-1|few|TRBJ2-7
TGCGCCAGCAGCCAACAATTAGCGGCGAGCTCCTACGAGCAGTACTTC
CASSQQLAASSYEQYF
>-|TRBV3-1/TRBV3-2|-|TRBJ2-5
TGTGCCAGCAGCCAAGGTACAGCAGAGACCCAGTACTTC
CASSQGTAETQYF
>-|TRBV19|-|TRBJ1-5
TGTGCCAGTAGTAAACAATACAATCAGCCCCAGCATTTT
CASSKQYNQPQHF
>TRBD1|TRBV6-5|few|TRBJ1-5
TGTGCCCACAGGGGGGGGATCAATCAGCCCCAGCATTTT
CAHRGGINQPQHF
>-|TRBV27|-|TRBJ1-2
TGTGCCAGCAGTTTCATCAGGGAAACCAACTATGGCTACACCTTC
CASSFIRETNYGYTF
>-|TRBV5-1|-|TRBJ2-1
TGCGCCAGCAGCTTGCCAGGCTCCTACAATGAGCAGTTCTTC
CASSLPGSYNEQFF
>-|TRBV4-1|-|TRBJ1-1
TGCGCCAGCAGCCAGGCGCAAAGGACTAAGAACACTGAAGCTTTCTTT
CASSQAQRTKNTEAFF
>TRBD1|TRBV7-8|-|TRBJ1-2
TGTGCCAGCAGCCTCCGGGACAGGGGAAGAGGCTACACCTTC
CASSLRDRGRGYTF
>-|TRBV6-6|-|TRBJ1-3
TGTGCCAGCAGTTACTCGGGGCTAGGAAACACCATATATTTT
CASSYSGLGNTIYF
>-|TRBV28|-|TRBJ2-5
TGTGCCAGCTCGAAGGACATATACGGTCGAGAGACCCAGTACTTC
CASSKDIYGRETQYF
>TRBD2|TRBV15|-|TRBJ2-2
TGTGCCACCTACTCGACTAGCGGGAGGCCCACCGGGGAGCTGTTTTTT
CATYSTSGRPTGELFF
>-|TRBV3-1/TRBV3-2|-|TRBJ1-6
TGTGCCAGCAGCCAGCCCGACGGGGACTATAATTCACCCCTCCACTTT
CASSQPDGDYNSPLHF